Each of the 27 T cell receptor beta chains below was sequenced from the same sample in a study of Graves' ophthalmopathy and Graves' hyperthyroidism. Amplification of the TCR beta CDR3 regions used RNA transcripts (as template). The first-round RT-PCR employed HTBI primers together with the Qiagen OneStep RT-PCR kit. A multiplex PCR was then performed as the second round. TCRdb recomputed calls from the multiplex PCR reads with MiXCR, one row per CDR3 protein. The sample has about 600,000 distinct CDR3 sequences; less than 40% are singletons. Sequencing was done on a sample of peripheral blood or thyroid tissue (not recorded which). The receptors originated from an adult man with Graves' hyperthyroidism.

This clonotype was picked up many times. The V call is TRBV12-3 or TRBV12-4, the J call TRBJ1-2, with D unclear. The CDR3 is 13 amino acids. The V and J ends lost 1 base and 6 bases respectively, with 9 bases between them. In nucleotides, the CDR3 is TGTGCCAGCAGTTTAGGACACCCAGATGGCTACACCTTC. Translated, it gives CASSLGHPDGYTF.

Of note for this clonotype: One end of the junction fails to match germline, which may point to a read error. The rearrangement uses TRBV6-6 and TRBJ2-6, with TRBD1 identical over 7 bases. The CDR3 sequence is 12 residues long. Per germline, CDR1 MNHNY and CDR2 SVGAGI (reference sequence). The CDR3 region has the DNA TGTGCCAGCAGGCGACAGGGTACCACTGAAGCTTTC. Encoded protein: CASRRQGTTEAF.

This clonotype occurred many times. V usage is TRBV9 and J usage is TRBJ1-4; no definite D call. Germline-derived CDR1 and CDR2 are SGDLS and YYNGEE. The length of the CDR3 is 14 residues. The V and J ends lost 4 bases and 7 bases respectively, with 14 bases between them. The CDR3 loop is CASSSHMDGEKLFF. The CDR3 DNA sequence: TGTGCCAGCAGCTCTCACATGGATGGTGAAAAACTGTTTTTT.

The V and J genes are TRBV2 and TRBJ2-7; weak D call: TRBD2 (6 bases). The length of the CDR3 is 14 residues. Trimming stripped 5 bases from V and 4 bases from J, with 15 bases between. In germline, CDR1 is SNHLY, CDR2 FYNNEI. CDR3 in amino acids: CASSLDGGAYEQYF. In nucleotides, the CDR3 is TGTGCCAGCAGTCTCGACGGAGGGGCATACGAGCAGTACTTC.

This clonotype has a handful of counts. The J gene is TRBJ2-2, the V gene TRBV12-3 or TRBV12-4; the D gene is possibly TRBD2 (5 bases). The CDR3 totals 15 residues. Deletions cut 3 bases from V and 3 bases from J, with 11 bases between. CDR3 region: CASSFPADHTGELFF. The CDR3 DNA reads TGTGCCAGCAGTTTTCCAGCGGACCACACCGGGGAGCTGTTTTTT.

This clonotype was counted ten times or more. The rearrangement links TRBV10-3 to TRBJ2-3; 8 nucleotides agree with TRBD1. With V trimmed by 11 bases and J by 3 bases, 7 bases remained unmatched. Germline CDR1 and CDR2: ENHRY and SYGVKD. The CDR3 is 13 residues long. This CDR3 is CALSGQGTDTQYF. In nucleotides, the CDR3 is TGTGCCCTTTCCGGACAGGGAACAGATACGCAGTATTTT.

The V and J genes are TRBV6-5 and TRBJ2-3; D is perhaps TRBD1 (5 bases). Looked up from germline, CDR1 is MNHEY and CDR2 is SVGAGI. Trimming cost V 6 bases and J 0 bases, with 16 bases left between them. The CDR3 runs to 16 residues. DNA for the CDR3: TGTGCCAGCAGCATCGACAGTCTTACTAGCACAGATACGCAGTATTTT. As protein: CASSIDSLTSTDTQYF.

This clonotype was observed many times. The chain combines TRBV29-1 with TRBJ2-5; the D is unclear. CDR3 length: 13 amino acids. The germline V gene encodes CDR1 SQVTM and CDR2 ANQGSEA. V gave up 3 bases and J gave up 0 bases, with 8 bases separating them. The CDR3 loop is CSVDQGYQETQYF. CDR3 in DNA: TGCAGCGTTGATCAAGGGTACCAAGAGACCCAGTACTTC.

Regarding this clonotype: At one of its ends the junction is not consistent with the germline gene, which may arise from a read error. The chain has TRBV5-4 and TRBJ2-7; D is undetermined. Per germline, CDR1 SGHNT and CDR2 YYREEE (reference sequence). This CDR3 contains 14 residues. CDR3 nucleotides: TGTGTCAGCAGCTTGCCCCTGGACCCCTACGAGCAGTGCTTC. Translated, it gives CVSSLPLDPYEQCF. Full variable domain (missing parts from reference TRBV5-4 and TRBJ2-7): ETGVTQSPTHLIKTRGQQVTLRCSSQSGHNTVSWYQQALGQGPQFIFQYYREEENGRGNFPPRFSGLQFPNYSSELNVNALELDDSALYLCVSSLPLDPYEQCFGPGTRLTVT.

CDR3 sequence reads: CSVGQEETQYF. DNA of the CDR3: TGCAGCGTCGGACAGGAGGAGACCCAGTACTTC. The chain is built from TRBV29-1 and TRBJ2-5; 7 nucleotides line up with TRBD1. With 6 bases clipped from V and 5 bases from J, the junction kept 3 bases outside the gene matches. Germline V lookup: CDR1 SQVTM, CDR2 ANQGSEA. This CDR3 has 11 amino acids. The full variable domain, in which reference TRBV29-1 and TRBJ2-5 provide the parts outside the CDR3, is SAVISQKPSRDICQRGTSLTIQCQVDSQVTMMFWYRQQPGQSLTLIATANQGSEATYESGFVIDKFPISRPNLTFSTLTVSNMSPEDSSIYLCSVGQEETQYFGPGTRLLVL.

This clonotype was detected only once. V usage is TRBV6-5 and J usage is TRBJ1-2; no definite D call. The CDR3 sequence is 11 residues long. The germline V gene encodes CDR1 MNHEY and CDR2 SVGAGI. V was cut by 7 bases and J by 6 bases, with 9 bases left in between. The CDR3: CASKEGDGYTF. CDR3 in DNA: TGTGCCAGCAAGGAGGGAGATGGCTACACCTTC.

Only a few counts were recorded for this clonotype. The chain links TRBV19 to TRBJ1-1, with 7 bases that match TRBD1. The junction had 5 bases not matched to a gene; V was cut back by 6 bases and J by 4 bases. CDR1 is LNHDA, CDR2 SQIVND, per germline (reference sequence). The CDR3 spans 13 residues. The CDR3 loop reads CASRTGRVTEAFF. In nucleotides, the CDR3 is TGTGCCAGTAGGACAGGGAGGGTCACTGAAGCTTTCTTT.

This clonotype appeared many times. The J gene is TRBJ1-5, the V gene TRBV7-9; unclear D gene. V was pared by 1 base and J by 6 bases, with 7 bases between. The germline V gene encodes CDR1 SEHNR and CDR2 FQNEAQ (reference sequence). The length of the CDR3 is 13 residues. The CDR3 DNA follows: TGTGCCAGCAGCTTAGATGGTGTTCAGCCCCAGCATTTT. Translation gives CASSLDGVQPQHF.

V is TRBV12-3 or TRBV12-4 and J is TRBJ2-7; a weak D match, TRBD1 (5 bases). V lost 5 bases and J 7 bases, leaving 18 bases between the germline ends. The CDR3 is 14 residues long. The CDR3 spells CASSDPRTSREQYF. The DNA of the CDR3 is TGTGCCAGCAGTGACCCAAGGACATCTCGGGAGCAGTACTTC.

The table lists this clonotype with many counts. The chain links TRBV6-6 to TRBJ1-2; D unresolved. V lost 11 bases, J lost 1 base, and 8 bases lay in between. Germline V CDR1 and CDR2: MNHNY, SVGAGI (reference sequence). The CDR3 is 11 amino acids. The CDR3 reads CAGPNNYGYTF. CDR3 coding DNA: TGTGCCGGACCCAATAACTATGGCTACACCTTC.

V usage is TRBV7-9 and J usage is TRBJ2-2; possible D gene TRBD2, 6 bases. Trimming took 1 base from V and 6 from J, leaving 12 bases between them. Per germline, CDR1 SEHNR and CDR2 FQNEAQ (reference sequence). The CDR3 loop spans 15 amino acids. Here the CDR3 DNA reads TGTGCCAGCAGCTTAGATGAAGGAGGGCCCGGGGAGCTGTTTTTT. Amino acids: CASSLDEGGPGELFF.

There are many counts of this clonotype. The V call is TRBV7-4, the J call TRBJ2-5; D is perhaps TRBD1 (8 bases). V lost 5 bases and J lost 4, with 35 bases in between. The CDR3 is 21 amino acids. Germline-derived CDR1 and CDR2 are SGHVT and SQSDAQ. DNA of the CDR3: TGTGCCAGCAGCCCCTCGGACAGGGCGGGACGGGGGGACCTCCGGGTAGAGACCCAGTACTTC. Protein product: CASSPSDRAGRGDLRVETQYF.

About this clonotype: With a much larger clone just one base away, this may be a read error. The J gene is TRBJ1-1, the V gene TRBV19, with a possible D match to TRBD1 (6 bases). The CDR3 contains 15 residues. V shed 6 bases and J shed 1 base, with 15 bases lying between them. From germline, CDR1 is LNHDA and CDR2 SQIVND (reference sequence). The CDR3 loop is CASSPGTRPNTEAFF. The CDR3 DNA reads as TGTGCCAGTAGCCCCGGGACAAGGCCGAACACTGAAGCTTTCTTT.

This chain connects TRBV12-3 or TRBV12-4 to TRBJ2-7; no firm D call. The J call could be wrong; TRBJ2-1 is a better fit for the DNA end. This CDR3 spans 13 amino acids. The CDR3 DNA reads as TGTGCCAGCAGTATAGGTTCGGGCGGTGAGCAGTTCTTC. Its translation: CASSIGSGGEQFF.

This clonotype showed up many times. V gene TRBV12-3 or TRBV12-4 combines with J gene TRBJ1-6; 7 bases line up with TRBD1. CDR3 length equals 15 residues. After removal of 7 bases from V and 10 bases from J, the junction contained 13 bases not matched to a gene. CDR3 bases: TGTGCCAGCACCTTGACGACAGGGAGGGGGTCACCCCTCCACTTT. This gives the protein CASTLTTGRGSPLHF.

This clonotype was seen once. V usage is TRBV7-2 and J usage is TRBJ1-1; D not resolved. V lost 5 bases and J 9 bases, leaving 19 bases between the germline ends. CDR1 and CDR2 from the germline V gene are SGHTA and FQGNSA. The CDR3 length is 14 residues. The CDR3, as DNA: TGTGCCAGCAGCCAAGATCCGTCTGCCCAACAAGCTTTCTTT. Translation: CASSQDPSAQQAFF.

This rearrangement joins TRBV7-9 to TRBJ2-7, with D perhaps matching TRBD1 or TRBD2 (5 bases each). Germline lookup yields CDR1 SEHNR and CDR2 FQNEAQ (reference sequence). V was trimmed by 5 bases and J by 3 bases, leaving 14 bases between them. The CDR3 covers 14 residues. The CDR3 here is CASSGETEFYEQYF. DNA of the CDR3: TGTGCCAGCAGCGGGGAGACAGAATTCTACGAGCAGTACTTC.

This clonotype has a count of ten or more. This chain links TRBV29-1 with TRBJ2-5; D may be TRBD2 (6 bases). Germline V gene sequence: CDR1 SQVTM, CDR2 ANQGSEA. The CDR3 consists of 12 residues. V was trimmed by 6 bases and J by 3 bases, leaving 11 bases between them. CDR3 in DNA: TGCAGCGTGGCCCCGGGAGAAGAGACCCAGTACTTC. Amino acids: CSVAPGEETQYF.

V is TRBV15 and J is TRBJ2-7, with 11 nucleotides matching TRBD2. Unmatched junction bases numbered 10, after V lost 0 bases and J lost 3 bases. The V gene's germline CDR1 is LNHNV and CDR2 YYDKDF (reference sequence). CDR3 length: 18 amino acids. The CDR3 loop reads CATSRDRSGLAEDYEQYF. In nucleotides, the CDR3 is TGTGCCACCAGCAGAGATCGGTCGGGACTAGCGGAAGACTACGAGCAGTACTTC.

A remark on this clonotype: This may be a read error, as it is one base from a much larger clone. The V and J genes are TRBV10-3 and TRBJ1-5; 8 bases line up with TRBD1. The length of the CDR3 is 14 residues. The junction had 4 bases not matched to a gene; V was cut back by 3 bases and J by 6 bases. Germline V CDR1 and CDR2: ENHRY, SYGVKD. CDR3 DNA: TGTGCCATCAGTGAAGGACAGGGAAGTCAGCCCCAGCATTTT. It encodes CAISEGQGSQPQHF.

This clonotype was counted between two and nine times. The J gene is TRBJ1-3, the V gene TRBV19, with 7 bases fitting TRBD1. Trimming cost V 2 bases and J 3 bases; bases outside gene matches: 10. The CDR3 consists of 17 residues. Germline loops: CDR1 LNHDA, CDR2 SQIVND (reference sequence). CDR3 nucleotide sequence: TGTGCCAGTAGTATAATACGGGCAGGGGGGTATGGAAACACCATATATTTT. Translating it yields CASSIIRAGGYGNTIYF.

This chain connects TRBV19 to TRBJ1-1; TRBD1 matches at 8 bases. CDR3 length: 15 amino acids. J gave up 6 bases and V 5 bases, and 11 bases lay outside the gene matches. Germline assignment: CDR1 LNHDA and CDR2 SQIVND (reference sequence). CDR3 protein: CASSPHDRGLAEAFF. The CDR3, as DNA: TGTGCCAGTAGTCCTCACGACAGGGGCCTTGCTGAAGCTTTCTTT.